The T cell receptor (beta chain) under discussion was sequenced for a study of T cell responses to AZD1222 COVID-19 vaccine. Clones were sequenced by immunoSEQ multiplex PCR, and TCRdb holds only the in-frame ones, with some missing. The sample carries about 120,000 clones, 80% to 95% recorded once. The sample here was peripheral blood, taken on day 0 of AZD1222 vaccination. This receptor was identified in an adult in good health.

Written as DNA, the CDR3 is TGTGCCAGCAGCGCCGGACAGGGAAGGGATCAGCCCCAGCATTTT. This translates into CASSAGQGRDQPQHF. The chain joins TRBV6-5 to TRBJ1-5; 8 bases fit TRBD1. The germline gives CDR1 MNHEY, CDR2 SVGAGI. Trimming removed 6 bases from V and 5 bases from J; junction bases left unmatched: 9. The CDR3 has 15 amino acids.